What follows is one T cell receptor beta chain and its context. The age range of participants was about 18 to 89 years, with residence in under 30 US areas. Cohort placement rested on clinical history that participants reported themselves. Profiling relied on immunoSEQ multiplex PCR, and the TCRdb table lists in-frame clones only, not all of them. Here the sample spans roughly 360,000 clones, more than 75% being singletons. This CDR3 is built from 18 residues. CDR1 and CDR2 from the germline V gene are SGHRS and YFSETQ. V dropped 3 bases and J dropped 0 bases, with 19 bases sitting between them. The data belong to a study of blood T cell repertoires in COVID-19. Overall study: Acute-phase and convalescent COVID-19 samples originated in the United States, Italy and Spain. Sources were T cells, B-cell-depleted T cells, or PBMCs; the material itself was cDNA or gDNA.

The sequencing input was PBMCs or T cells enriched from blood (not recorded which). This chain joins TRBV5-1 and TRBJ1-3, with a weak D call TRBD1 (5 bases). The receptor's source is a woman younger than 45 with acute COVID-19. Written as DNA, the CDR3 is TGCGCCAGCAGCTCTGGATACTCTCAACAGGTCTCTGGAAACACCATATATTTT. As protein: CASSSGYSQQVSGNTIYF.